The 9 T cell receptor beta chains below were found in one sample sequenced in a study of shared clonotypes between healthy human individuals. Only in-frame clones appear in the TCRdb table, and some are missing; sequencing was by immunoSEQ multiplex PCR. The repertoire has 90,000 to 130,000 clones, over 65% of them found once; the top ten carry over 20%. The sequenced sample consisted of memory CD8+ T cells sorted from blood. Noted subset: CD45RO+ cells pooled with CCR7-negative TemRA cells. The receptors here all came from a woman in her 30s in good health.

This clone was counted once. This chain uses TRBV30 with TRBJ1-3; D is unclear. The germline CDR1 and CDR2 sequences are GTSNPN and SVGIG (reference sequence). This CDR3 has 13 residues. V was cut by 4 bases and J by 0 bases, with 7 bases left in between. CDR3 loop: CAWTHTSGNTIYF. CDR3 DNA: TGTGCCTGGACGCACACCTCTGGAAACACCATATATTTT.

The genes are TRBV4-1 and TRBJ2-3; 9 nucleotides line up with TRBD2. V lost 0 bases and J lost 0; bases outside the gene matches: 13. CDR1 MGHRA and CDR2 YSYEKL come from the germline V gene. CDR3 length equals 20 residues. CDR3 coding DNA: TGCGCCAGCAGCCAAGAAATAGCGGGAGTGATATTAGGGAGCACAGATACGCAGTATTTT. Encoded protein: CASSQEIAGVILGSTDTQYF.

The chain joins TRBV10-3 to TRBJ1-2; 10 bases line up with TRBD1. The CDR3 covers 15 residues. The germline V gene has CDR1 ENHRY and CDR2 SYGVKD. Trimming cost V 3 bases and J 8 bases; bases outside gene matches: 9. This CDR3 reads CAISDWDRGYGGYTF. In DNA form, the CDR3 reads TGTGCCATCAGTGATTGGGACAGGGGATACGGGGGCTACACCTTC.

V is TRBV5-6 and J is TRBJ1-1, with D possibly TRBD1 on 6 matching bases. Germline V gene lookup returns CDR1 SGHDT and CDR2 YYEEEE. The CDR3 contains 15 residues. V gave up 0 bases and J gave up 1 base, with 10 bases separating them. The CDR3 loop reads CASSLDGGGNTEAFF. The CDR3 nucleotides are TGTGCCAGCAGCTTGGATGGGGGCGGGAACACTGAAGCTTTCTTT.

J is TRBJ2-3 and V is TRBV27; 7 nucleotides align to TRBD1. V shed 3 bases and J 5 bases; nucleotides not matched to a gene: 8. CDR3 length: 15 amino acids. Germline V gene sequence: CDR1 MNHEY, CDR2 SMNVEV (reference sequence). CDR3 in DNA: TGTGCCAGCAGTTTGAGGGACAGAAGCCAAGATACGCAGTATTTT. Amino acid sequence: CASSLRDRSQDTQYF.

This rearrangement joins TRBV5-1 to TRBJ2-1; 8 bases line up with TRBD2. There are 16 residues in the CDR3. Germline V gives CDR1 SGHRS, CDR2 YFSETQ. Losses at the gene ends were 1 base for V and 7 bases for J; bases not matched to a gene: 10. The CDR3 DNA follows: TGCGCCAGCAGCTTGCGGACCTCGGGAGGGAGTAATGAGCAGTTCTTC. Amino acid sequence: CASSLRTSGGSNEQFF.

J is TRBJ2-5 and V is TRBV2; 11 bases agree with TRBD2. The CDR3 is made up of 19 amino acids. The V segment lost 8 bases and the J segment 5 bases; nucleotides outside the gene matches: 22. Per the germline V gene, CDR1 is SNHLY and CDR2 is FYNNEI. The CDR3 spells CASPLNELLAGGLLETQYF. CDR3 coding DNA: TGTGCCAGCCCCCTAAACGAGTTGCTAGCGGGAGGTTTATTGGAGACCCAGTACTTC.

This chain connects TRBV20-1 to TRBJ2-3; unclear D gene. Germline V gene lookup returns CDR1 DFQATT and CDR2 SNEGSKA (reference sequence). The V and J ends lost 3 bases and 10 bases respectively, with 11 bases between them. The CDR3 covers 11 residues. In DNA form, the CDR3 reads TGCAGTGCTAGCCACCCCGCCCCGCAGTATTTT. Encoded protein: CSASHPAPQYF.

The count of this clone is one. The V call is TRBV2, the J call TRBJ1-5; no reliable D call. V dropped 8 bases and J dropped 3 bases, with 14 bases sitting between them. Germline CDR1 reads SNHLY; CDR2 reads FYNNEI. CDR3 length equals 14 residues. CDR3 residues: CASAKDGTNQPQHF. CDR3 nucleotides: TGTGCCAGCGCTAAGGACGGCACCAATCAGCCCCAGCATTTT.